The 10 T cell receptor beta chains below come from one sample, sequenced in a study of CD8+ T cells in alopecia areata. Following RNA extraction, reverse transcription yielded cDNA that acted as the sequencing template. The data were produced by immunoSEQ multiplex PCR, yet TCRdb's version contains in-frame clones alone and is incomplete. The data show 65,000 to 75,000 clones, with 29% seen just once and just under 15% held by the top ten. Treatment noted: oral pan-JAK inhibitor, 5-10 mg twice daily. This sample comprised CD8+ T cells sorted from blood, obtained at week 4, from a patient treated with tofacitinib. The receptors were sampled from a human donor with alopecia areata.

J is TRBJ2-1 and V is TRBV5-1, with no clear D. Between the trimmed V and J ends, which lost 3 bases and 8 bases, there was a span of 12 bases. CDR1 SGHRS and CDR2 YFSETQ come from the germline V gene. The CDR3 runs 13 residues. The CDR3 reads CASSWYSGYEQFF. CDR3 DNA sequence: TGCGCCAGCAGCTGGTATAGTGGCTATGAGCAGTTCTTC.

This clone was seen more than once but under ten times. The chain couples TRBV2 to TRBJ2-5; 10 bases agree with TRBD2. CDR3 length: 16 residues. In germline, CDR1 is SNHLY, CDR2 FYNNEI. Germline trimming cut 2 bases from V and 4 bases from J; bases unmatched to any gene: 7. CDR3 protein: CASSELLAGEGETQYF. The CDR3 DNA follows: TGTGCCAGCAGTGAACTCCTAGCGGGAGAGGGAGAGACCCAGTACTTC.

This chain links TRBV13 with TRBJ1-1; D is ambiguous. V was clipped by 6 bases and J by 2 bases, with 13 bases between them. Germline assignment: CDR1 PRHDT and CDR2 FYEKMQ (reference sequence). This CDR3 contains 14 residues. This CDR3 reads CASSVGVDNTEAFF. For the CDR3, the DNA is TGTGCCAGCAGTGTTGGAGTGGATAACACTGAAGCTTTCTTT.

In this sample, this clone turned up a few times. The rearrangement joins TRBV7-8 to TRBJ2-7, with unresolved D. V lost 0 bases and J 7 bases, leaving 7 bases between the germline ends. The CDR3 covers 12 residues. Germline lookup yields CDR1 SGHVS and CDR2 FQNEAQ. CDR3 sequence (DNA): TGTGCCAGCAGCTTAGCGCGCCGGGAGCAGTACTTC. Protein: CASSLARREQYF.

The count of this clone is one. The CDR3 is CASSLPAEGRTSGANVLTF. CDR3 in DNA: TGTGCCAGCAGCTTACCGGCCGAAGGGCGGACCTCTGGGGCCAACGTCCTGACTTTC. This rearrangement joins TRBV7-9 to TRBJ2-6; D remains ambiguous. V was clipped by 2 bases and J by 0 bases, with 17 bases between them. The CDR3 spans 19 residues. Germline V gene lookup returns CDR1 SEHNR and CDR2 FQNEAQ (reference sequence).

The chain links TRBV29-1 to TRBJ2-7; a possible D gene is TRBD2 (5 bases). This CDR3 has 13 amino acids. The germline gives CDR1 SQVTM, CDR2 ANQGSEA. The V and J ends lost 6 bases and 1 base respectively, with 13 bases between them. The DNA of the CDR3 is TGCAGCGTCCTTGGCGGGCGATCCTACGAGCAGTACTTC. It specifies CSVLGGRSYEQYF.

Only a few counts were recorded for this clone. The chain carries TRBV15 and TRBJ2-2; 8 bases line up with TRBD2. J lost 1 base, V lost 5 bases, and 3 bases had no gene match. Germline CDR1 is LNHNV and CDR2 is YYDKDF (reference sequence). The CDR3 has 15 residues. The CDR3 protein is CATSPAGGNTGELFF. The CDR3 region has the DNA TGTGCCACCAGCCCGGCGGGGGGGAACACCGGGGAGCTGTTTTTT.

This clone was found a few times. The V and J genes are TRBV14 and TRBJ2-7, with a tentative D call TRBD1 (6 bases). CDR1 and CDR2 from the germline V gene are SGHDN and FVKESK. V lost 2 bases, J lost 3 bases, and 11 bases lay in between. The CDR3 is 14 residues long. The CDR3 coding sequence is TGTGCCAGCAGCCAAACAGGGTTGATCTACGAGCAGTACTTC. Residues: CASSQTGLIYEQYF.

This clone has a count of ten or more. The CDR3 region has the DNA TGTGCCAGTAGTATACGGACAGGGATGGATCAGCCCCAGCATTTT. Encoded protein: CASSIRTGMDQPQHF. The chain couples TRBV19 to TRBJ1-5; 8 bases match TRBD1. Germline V gives CDR1 LNHDA, CDR2 SQIVND (reference sequence). This CDR3 has 15 residues. Trimming cost V 2 bases and J 5 bases; bases outside gene matches: 5.

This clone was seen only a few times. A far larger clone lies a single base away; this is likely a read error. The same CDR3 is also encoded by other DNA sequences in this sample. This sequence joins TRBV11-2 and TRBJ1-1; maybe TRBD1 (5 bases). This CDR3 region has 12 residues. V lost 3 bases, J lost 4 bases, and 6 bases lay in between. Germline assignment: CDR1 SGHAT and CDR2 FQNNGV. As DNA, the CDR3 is TGTGCCAGCAGCTTCGGGACCACTGAAGCTTTCTTT. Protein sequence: CASSFGTTEAFF.